This TCR beta chain originates from a study of shared clonotypes between healthy human individuals. This clone was seen only once. V was clipped by 4 bases and J by 7 bases; unmatched bases: 11. This CDR3 is 16 amino acids long. The germline gives CDR1 SGHDT, CDR2 YYEEEE. Method: immunoSEQ multiplex PCR; TCRdb's copy keeps in-frame clones and lacks some. The sample gives hundreds of thousands of clones, around three quarters of which show up once; 1.5% to 2% is in the top ten. The chain carries TRBV5-6 and TRBJ2-1; 10 bases agree with TRBD2. The receptor comes from a woman younger than 45 in good health. The sample consisted of memory CD4+ T cells sorted from blood. The subset here: CD45RA-negative fraction. The CDR3 bases are TGTGCCAGCAGCCAACGGTGGCTAGCGGGAGTAAATGAGCAGTTCTTC. Encoded protein: CASSQRWLAGVNEQFF.